Described below is a single T cell receptor beta chain sequence and its context. Its specific antigen is unknown. The input lacks base qualities; no much larger clone sits a single base away. The data originate from a study of shared clonotypes between healthy human individuals (dated by TCRdb to the early 2020s). In the study overall: The cohort included three men and two women between 18 and 49 years of age. For each donor, three plates each were used for CD4 naive and CD4 memory, two plates were used for CD8 naive, and one plate was used for CD8 memory. To estimate repertoire size and how much clonotype sharing occurs between individuals, the study deeply sequenced the blood TCR repertoires of roughly 5 healthy adults. To increase sequencing depth and limit assay-specific biases, TCR repertoire library preparation and sequencing were carried out by different laboratories using diverse techniques. Between about 0.85 and 8.9 billion PBMCs per donor were obtained by leukapheresis.

Overall results and qualifications from the work: Across a few donors, about 5% of naive CD4, roughly 3.3% of naive CD8, 2% to 2.5% of memory CD4, and about 0.4% of memory CD8 clonotypes were shared. Based on pairwise subsampling, the degree of clonotype sharing among donors was expected to be affected by sequencing depth. Rarefaction of sorted-subset datasets indicated incomplete sequencing despite the large sequencing depth. The small number of donors limited the genetic and exposure-history diversity represented. Compared with non-shared clonotypes, clonotypes shared by all four sorted-subset donors had higher generation probabilities. Naive subsets generally had larger estimated clonotype richness than memory subsets did. Sampling was restricted to blood, and TCR repertoires in tissue are likely to differ from TCR repertoires in blood.

From its cysteine to its phenylalanine, the CDR3 spans 16 amino acids. Just CDR3 DNA is preserved here, 48 bases in frame from base 1. CDR1 and CDR2 are drawn from the germline V gene: MDHEN, SYDVKM. The V end loses 4 bases and the J end loses 2 bases, and a stretch of 15 bases separates them. The donors were healthy, HIV-negative adults who had no recently reported acute infections or vaccinations. All donors were Caucasian adults living in Nashville, Tennessee, USA. CD4+ T cells were enriched by magnetic negative selection, after which naive cells were positively selected on CD45RA and the negative fraction was taken as the memory subset. Blood was obtained by leukapheresis, after which PBMCs were separated by Ficoll-Histopaque density gradient centrifugation and cryopreserved in liquid nitrogen vapor phase. Purity and quantity of every magnetically sorted T cell population were checked by analytical flow cytometry. Genomic DNA was isolated from every sorted fraction and measured by UV absorbance on a Nanodrop 2000c.

TCR CDR3 regions were amplified from genomic DNA by multiplex PCR using the deep immunoSEQ assay. Extracted genomic DNA from each cell subset was spread evenly across all wells of several immunoSEQ 96-well plates, with each plate serving as a replicate. Each replicate PCR for sorted subsets received about 0.2 ug genomic DNA, equal to about 30,000 T cell genomes. Purified libraries were quantified with a Qubit 3.0 fluorometer, sized on a Bioanalyzer 2100, and re-quantified with the KAPA Library Quantification kit. A separate single-read 150-cycle Illumina NextSeq 550 flow cell was used to sequence each immunoSEQ 96-well plate. Processing in the source paper ran as follows. The immunoSEQ output contained only junctional sequences without quality scores, so filtering could not match that applied to full-length reads. To assign V/J genes and CDR3, sequences were annotated against IMGT germline references using PyIR, a Python wrapper for IgBLAST v1.9. Reads were filtered out if the reads had weak V/J assignments (E-value above 1e-6), no CDR3, stop codons, out-of-frame junctions, or ambiguous translated residues. A V3J clonotype was defined by an identical inferred V gene, J gene, and CDR3 amino acid sequence. Percentage overlap between repertoires was computed as shared unique clonotypes divided by the size of the smaller repertoire. RTK rarefaction, the Chao1 estimator, and Recon v2.1 estimates of unobserved clonotypes were used to assess repertoire richness. For all TCRbeta clonotypes obtained by the gDNA method from a few donors, generation probabilities were computed with OLGA. TCRdb carries this immuneACCESS record with in-frame sequences only. Its versions omit some clonotypes, under half of them owing to an unresolved V gene in the studies checked, with the rest unexplained. Clone size and the V and J calls come from that table; the DNA yielded D and trimming. Recorded for this sample are 2,500,000 or so clones; less than 95% of them occurred a single time. Around 0.4% of the sample rests with the top ten.

The rearrangement joined TRBV28 to TRBJ2-1, with the D gene uncertain. Material: naive CD4+ T cells from PBMCs. The sample's cell subset or site label is to be understood as: CD45RA+ positively selected. This TCR was recovered from a man in his late teens or twenties in good health. Some clones in this sample may be carry-over from other donors' samples. For the CDR3, the sequence is CASSSPGFAPYNEQFF. In nucleotide form, the sequence is TGTGCCAGCAGTTCCCCGGGTTTTGCTCCCTACAATGAGCAGTTCTTC.